These 13 T cell receptor beta chains were sequenced from one sample in a study of T cells in Graves' hyperthyroidism and ophthalmopathy. TCR beta CDR3 sequences were amplified from RNA transcripts. Initially, a first-round RT-PCR of the TCR CDR3 employed the HTBI primer set. TCRdb redid the calling of the multiplex PCR reads with MiXCR, one entry per CDR3 protein. The data show about 640,000 distinct CDR3 sequences, with around 21% seen just once and over 30% held by the top ten. Sequencing was performed on blood. These receptors came from a young man with Graves' ophthalmopathy.

This clonotype was counted only a few times. This sequence joins TRBV12-3 or TRBV12-4 and TRBJ2-7; D unresolved. Trimming took 5 bases from V and 6 from J, leaving 14 bases between them. This CDR3 is 13 amino acids long. The CDR3 DNA follows: TGTGCCAGCAGTCGGGCCTTAATGGGCGAGCAGTACTTC. As protein: CASSRALMGEQYF.

In this sample, this clonotype turned up a few times. The V call is TRBV12-3 or TRBV12-4, the J call TRBJ1-2; D is perhaps TRBD1 (5 bases). V shed 3 bases and J shed 0 bases, with 11 bases lying between them. The CDR3 length is 15 residues. The CDR3 sequence: CASSFGAAPNYGYTF. The CDR3 nucleotides read TGTGCCAGCAGTTTTGGGGCAGCACCTAACTATGGCTACACCTTC.

This clonotype was seen a single time. The genes are TRBV7-3 and TRBJ2-1; 8 nucleotides align to TRBD2. Germline CDR1 is SGHTA and CDR2 is FQGTGA. V was clipped by 5 bases and J by 3 bases; unmatched bases: 6. CDR3 length: 15 amino acids. Written as DNA, the CDR3 is TGTGCCAGCAGCCAGATACTAGCGGTCTACAATGAGCAGTTCTTC. Translation gives CASSQILAVYNEQFF.

The chain combines TRBV19 with TRBJ2-1; D possibly corresponds to TRBD2 (5 bases). CDR1 is LNHDA, CDR2 SQIVND, per germline (reference sequence). The CDR3 runs 16 residues. V dropped 3 bases and J dropped 9 bases, with 21 bases sitting between them. The CDR3 protein is CASSILGIAGFGEQFF. The CDR3 bases are TGTGCCAGTAGTATCCTCGGGATCGCAGGTTTCGGTGAGCAGTTCTTC.

This clonotype has at least ten counts. The rearrangement uses TRBV27 and TRBJ2-4; 8 bases agree with TRBD1. The V segment lost 0 bases and the J segment 9 bases; nucleotides outside the gene matches: 7. Germline CDR1 and CDR2: MNHEY and SMNVEV (reference sequence). This CDR3 region has 15 residues. The CDR3 loop reads CASSLSRTGISIQYF. The CDR3 DNA sequence: TGTGCCAGCAGTTTATCCCGGACAGGGATTAGCATTCAGTACTTC.

There are many counts of this clonotype. The V and J genes are TRBV11-2 and TRBJ2-1; unclear D gene. Germline CDR1 is SGHAT and CDR2 is FQNNGV. V was pared by 8 bases and J by 2 bases, with 10 bases between. The CDR3 consists of 13 residues. CDR3 amino acids: CASQSMTYNEQFF. The CDR3 DNA follows: TGTGCCAGCCAATCAATGACCTACAATGAGCAGTTCTTC.

In this sample, this clonotype turned up many times. The chain combines TRBV5-1 with TRBJ1-2; D perhaps matches TRBD1 (5 bases). Trimming removed 0 bases from V and 7 bases from J, with 16 bases in between. The CDR3 contains 15 residues. Germline CDR1 reads SGHRS; CDR2 reads YFSETQ. CDR3 DNA: TGCGCCAGCAGCTTGGAAAGGGGAACGTTCAGTGGCTACACCTTC. It specifies CASSLERGTFSGYTF. The complete variable domain, with remaining parts taken from reference TRBV5-1 and TRBJ1-2, reads KAGVTQTPRYLIKTRGQQVTLSCSPISGHRSVSWYQQTPGQGLQFLFEYFSETQRNKGNFPGRFSGRQFSNSRSEMNVSTLELGDSALYLCASSLERGTFSGYTFGSGTRLTVV.

This clonotype turned up a few times. The chain is built from TRBV9 and TRBJ1-2; D is perhaps TRBD1 (6 bases). Deletions cut 3 bases from V and 6 bases from J, with 18 bases between. Germline V gives CDR1 SGDLS, CDR2 YYNGEE. The CDR3 loop spans 15 amino acids. CDR3 amino acids: CASSGSGTPKNGYTF. CDR3 DNA sequence: TGTGCCAGCAGCGGTTCCGGGACACCGAAAAATGGCTACACCTTC.

The chain links TRBV4-3 to TRBJ2-7; TRBD2 matches at 10 bases. V lost 0 bases to trimming and J lost 6 bases; unmatched junction nucleotides: 8. Germline lookup yields CDR1 LGHNA and CDR2 YSLEER. The CDR3 length is 16 residues. The CDR3 DNA reads TGCGCCAGCAGCCAAGATCGGGCTAGCGGGAGAGGCGAGCAGTACTTC. Translating gives CASSQDRASGRGEQYF.

This chain uses TRBV28 with TRBJ1-1, with D perhaps matching TRBD1 (5 bases). The CDR3 contains 16 residues. Germline V gene lookup returns CDR1 MDHEN and CDR2 SYDVKM. The V end was cut by 5 bases, the J end by 7 bases, with 23 bases between. CDR3 sequence (DNA): TGTGCCAGCAGTCCTATTCAACCGGGACTCAAACTTGAAGCTTTCTTT. Its protein is CASSPIQPGLKLEAFF.

This clonotype has a handful of counts. This chain uses TRBV7-9 with TRBJ2-7; no clear D. The V end lost 5 bases, the J end lost 1 base, and 12 bases lay between the germline ends. The germline V gene encodes CDR1 SEHNR and CDR2 FQNEAQ (reference sequence). The CDR3 sequence is 14 residues long. This CDR3 is CASSPMKVSYEQYF. The CDR3 DNA follows: TGTGCCAGCAGCCCCATGAAGGTTTCCTACGAGCAGTACTTC. Variable domain in full (rest from reference TRBV7-9 and TRBJ2-7): DTGVSQNPRHKITKRGQNVTFRCDPISEHNRLYWYRQTLGQGPEFLTYFQNEAQLEKSRLLSDRFSAERPKGSFSTLEIQRTEQGDSAMYLCASSPMKVSYEQYFGPGTRLTVT.

The chain links TRBV4-3 to TRBJ1-5; no clear D. Germline V lookup: CDR1 LGHNA, CDR2 YSLEER. Trimming left V 0 bases short and J 7 bases short, with 13 bases between. The CDR3 has 15 residues. The CDR3: CASSQDSVGRQPQHF. DNA of the CDR3: TGCGCCAGCAGCCAAGACTCGGTGGGGAGGCAGCCCCAGCATTTT.

This clonotype was recorded at least ten times. This chain connects TRBV13 to TRBJ1-5; TRBD1 matches 9 bases. CDR3 length: 15 amino acids. The J segment lost 6 bases and the V segment lost 5 bases, leaving 8 bases of the junction unmatched. In germline, CDR1 is PRHDT, CDR2 FYEKMQ (reference sequence). CDR3 nucleotide sequence: TGTGCCAGCAGCAAAGGACAGGGGACGGGTCAGCCCCAGCATTTT. It encodes CASSKGQGTGQPQHF. The full variable domain, completed using reference TRBV13 and TRBJ1-5, is AAGVIQSPRHLIKEKRETATLKCYPIPRHDTVYWYQQGPGQDPQFLISFYEKMQSDKGSIPDRFSAQQFSDYHSELNMSSLELGDSALYFCASSKGQGTGQPQHFGDGTRLSIL.